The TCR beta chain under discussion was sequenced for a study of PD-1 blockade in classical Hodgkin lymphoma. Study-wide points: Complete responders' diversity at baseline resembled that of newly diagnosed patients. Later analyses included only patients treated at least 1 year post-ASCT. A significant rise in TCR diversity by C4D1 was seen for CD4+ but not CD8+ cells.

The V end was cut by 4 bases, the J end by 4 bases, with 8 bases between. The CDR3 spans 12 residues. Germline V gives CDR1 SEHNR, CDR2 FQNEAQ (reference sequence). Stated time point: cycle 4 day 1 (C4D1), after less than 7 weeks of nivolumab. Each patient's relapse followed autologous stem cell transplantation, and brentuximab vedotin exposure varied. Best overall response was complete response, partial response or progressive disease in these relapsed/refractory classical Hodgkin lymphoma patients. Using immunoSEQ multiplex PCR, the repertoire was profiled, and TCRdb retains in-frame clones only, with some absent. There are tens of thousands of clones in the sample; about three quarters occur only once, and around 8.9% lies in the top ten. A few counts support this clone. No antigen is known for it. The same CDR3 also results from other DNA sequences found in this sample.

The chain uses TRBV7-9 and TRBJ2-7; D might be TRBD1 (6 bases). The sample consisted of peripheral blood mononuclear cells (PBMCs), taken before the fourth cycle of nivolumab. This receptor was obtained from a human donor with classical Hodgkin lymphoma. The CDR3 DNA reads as TGTGCCAGCAGCTCGACAGGTTACGAGCAGTACTTC. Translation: CASSSTGYEQYF.